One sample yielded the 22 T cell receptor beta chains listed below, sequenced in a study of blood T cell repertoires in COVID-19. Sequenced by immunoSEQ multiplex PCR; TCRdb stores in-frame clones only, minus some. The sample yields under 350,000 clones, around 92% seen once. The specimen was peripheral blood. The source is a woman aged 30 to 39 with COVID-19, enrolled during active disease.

CDR3 residues: CASSRTGGHVEQYF. The CDR3 nucleotides read TGTGCCAGCAGTCGGACAGGGGGTCACGTCGAGCAGTACTTC. V and J are TRBV5-6 and TRBJ2-7; 10 bases map to TRBD1. Germline V CDR1 and CDR2: SGHDT, YYEEEE. Germline trimming cut 5 bases from V and 6 bases from J; bases unmatched to any gene: 8. The CDR3 contains 14 residues.

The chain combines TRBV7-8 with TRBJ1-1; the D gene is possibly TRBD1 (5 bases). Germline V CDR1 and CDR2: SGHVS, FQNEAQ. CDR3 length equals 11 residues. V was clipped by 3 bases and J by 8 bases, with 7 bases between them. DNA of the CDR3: TGTGCCAGCAGCTTCGCAGGGGAAGCTTTCTTT. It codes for CASSFAGEAFF.

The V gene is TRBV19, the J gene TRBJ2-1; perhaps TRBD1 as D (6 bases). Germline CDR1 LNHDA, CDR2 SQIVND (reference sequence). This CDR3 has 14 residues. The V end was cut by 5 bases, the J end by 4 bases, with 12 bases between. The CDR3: CASSRDRRYNEQFF. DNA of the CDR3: TGTGCCAGTAGTCGCGACAGGCGATACAATGAGCAGTTCTTC.

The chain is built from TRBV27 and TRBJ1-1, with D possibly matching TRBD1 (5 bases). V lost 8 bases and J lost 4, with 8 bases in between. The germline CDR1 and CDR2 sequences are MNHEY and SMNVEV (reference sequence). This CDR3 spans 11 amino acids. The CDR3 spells CASVGATEAFF. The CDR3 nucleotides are TGTGCCAGCGTAGGGGCCACTGAAGCTTTCTTT.

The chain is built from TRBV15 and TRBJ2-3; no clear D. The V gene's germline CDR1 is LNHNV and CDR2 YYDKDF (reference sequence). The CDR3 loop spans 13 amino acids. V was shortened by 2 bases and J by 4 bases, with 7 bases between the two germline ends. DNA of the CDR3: TGTGCCACCAGCAGAAAAACACCAGATACGCAGTATTTT. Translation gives CATSRKTPDTQYF.

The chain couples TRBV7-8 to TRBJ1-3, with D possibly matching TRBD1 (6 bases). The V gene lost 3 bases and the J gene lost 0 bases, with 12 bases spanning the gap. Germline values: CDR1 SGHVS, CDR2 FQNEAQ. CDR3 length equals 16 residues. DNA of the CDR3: TGTGCCAGCAGCTTCTCAACAGGGACCTCTGGAAACACCATATATTTT. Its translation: CASSFSTGTSGNTIYF. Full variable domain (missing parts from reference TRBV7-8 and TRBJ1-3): GAGVSQSPRYKVAKRGQDVALRCDPISGHVSLFWYQQALGQGPEFLTYFQNEAQLDKSGLPSDRFFAERPEGSVSTLKIQRTQQEDSAVYLCASSFSTGTSGNTIYFGEGSWLTVV.

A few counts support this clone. The CDR3 DNA reads as TGTGCCAGCAGCACTAAGGTGGGGCGGCAGGCCCTCCGGGAGGTCGAAGCTTTCTTT. Protein sequence: CASSTKVGRQALREVEAFF. The chain joins TRBV7-9 to TRBJ1-1; TRBD1 might be the D (5 bases). CDR3 size: 19 residues. V was clipped by 5 bases and J by 8 bases, with 33 bases between them. Germline values: CDR1 SEHNR, CDR2 FQNEAQ (reference sequence).

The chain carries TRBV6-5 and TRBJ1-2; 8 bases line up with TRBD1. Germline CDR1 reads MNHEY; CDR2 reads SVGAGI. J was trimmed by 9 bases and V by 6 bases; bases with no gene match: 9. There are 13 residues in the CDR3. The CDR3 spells CASRQGTGSRYTF. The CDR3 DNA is TGTGCCAGCAGACAGGGGACAGGTTCGCGCTACACCTTC.

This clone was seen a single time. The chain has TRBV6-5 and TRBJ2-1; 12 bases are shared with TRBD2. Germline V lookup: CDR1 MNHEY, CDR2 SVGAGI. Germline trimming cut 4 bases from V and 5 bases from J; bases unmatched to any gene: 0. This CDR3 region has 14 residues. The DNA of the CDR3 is TGTGCCAGCAGTTCTAGCGGGGGGGACAATGAGCAGTTCTTC. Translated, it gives CASSSSGGDNEQFF.

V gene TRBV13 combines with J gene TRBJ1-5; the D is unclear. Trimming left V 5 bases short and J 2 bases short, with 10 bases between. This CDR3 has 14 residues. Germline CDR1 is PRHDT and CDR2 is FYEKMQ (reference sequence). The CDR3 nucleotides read TGTGCCAGCAGCCTACCAGGCGGCAATCAGCCCCAGCATTTT. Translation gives CASSLPGGNQPQHF.

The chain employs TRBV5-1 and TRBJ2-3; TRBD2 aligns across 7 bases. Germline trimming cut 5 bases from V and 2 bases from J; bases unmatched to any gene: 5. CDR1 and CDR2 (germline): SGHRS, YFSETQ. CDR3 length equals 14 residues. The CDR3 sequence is CASRSSGATDTQYF. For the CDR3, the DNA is TGCGCCAGCAGGTCGAGCGGGGCCACAGATACGCAGTATTTT.

In DNA form, the CDR3 reads TGTGCCAGCAGTTACCCCCAGACATATGGCTACACCTTC. Translated: CASSYPQTYGYTF. The V call is TRBV6-6, the J call TRBJ1-2; no reliable D call. V was trimmed by 2 bases and J by 5 bases, leaving 9 bases between them. The CDR3 covers 13 residues. Germline V CDR1 and CDR2: MNHNY, SVGAGI (reference sequence).

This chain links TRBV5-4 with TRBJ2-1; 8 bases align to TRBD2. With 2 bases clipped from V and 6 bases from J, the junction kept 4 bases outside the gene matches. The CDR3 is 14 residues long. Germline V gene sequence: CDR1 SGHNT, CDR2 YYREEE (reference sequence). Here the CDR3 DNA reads TGTGCCAGCAGCTTTAACGGGGGGGCCAATGAGCAGTTCTTC. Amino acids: CASSFNGGANEQFF.

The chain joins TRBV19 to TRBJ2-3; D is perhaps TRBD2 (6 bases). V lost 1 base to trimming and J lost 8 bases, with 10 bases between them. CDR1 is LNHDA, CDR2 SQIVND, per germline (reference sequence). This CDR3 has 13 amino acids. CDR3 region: CASSIAPGGTQYF. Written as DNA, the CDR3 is TGTGCCAGTAGTATAGCGCCCGGGGGTACGCAGTATTTT.

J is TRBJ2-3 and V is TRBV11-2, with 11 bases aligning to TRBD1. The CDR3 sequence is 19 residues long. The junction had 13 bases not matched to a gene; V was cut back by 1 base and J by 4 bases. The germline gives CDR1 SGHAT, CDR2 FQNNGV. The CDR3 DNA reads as TGTGCCAGCAGCTTAGTAGGGACAGGGGGGTTGGGGCGCCCAGATACGCAGTATTTT. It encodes CASSLVGTGGLGRPDTQYF.

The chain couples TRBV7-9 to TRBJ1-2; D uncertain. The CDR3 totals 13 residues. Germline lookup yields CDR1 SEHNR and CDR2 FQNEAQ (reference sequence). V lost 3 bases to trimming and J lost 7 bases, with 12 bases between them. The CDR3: CASSFGQDGGYTF. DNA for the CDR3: TGTGCCAGCAGCTTTGGGCAGGATGGTGGCTACACCTTC.

This CDR3 reads CASRVTNTEAFF. The CDR3 bases are TGTGCCAGCCGGGTCACGAACACTGAAGCTTTCTTT. This chain connects TRBV7-9 to TRBJ1-1; no reliable D call. Germline CDR1 and CDR2: SEHNR and FQNEAQ (reference sequence). Trimming left V 8 bases short and J 1 base short, with 8 bases between. The CDR3 is 12 residues long.

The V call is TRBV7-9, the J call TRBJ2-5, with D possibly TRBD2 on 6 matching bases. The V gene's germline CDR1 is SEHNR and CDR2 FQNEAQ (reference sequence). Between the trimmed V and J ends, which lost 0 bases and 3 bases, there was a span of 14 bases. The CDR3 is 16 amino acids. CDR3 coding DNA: TGTGCCAGCAGCTTAGCGGCCCGGGAGACCGAAGAGACCCAGTACTTC. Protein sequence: CASSLAARETEETQYF.

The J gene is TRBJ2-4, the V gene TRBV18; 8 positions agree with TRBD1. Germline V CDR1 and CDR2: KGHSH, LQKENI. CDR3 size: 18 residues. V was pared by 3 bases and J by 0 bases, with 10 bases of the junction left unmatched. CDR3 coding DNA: TGTGCCAGCTCACCTAATCGGACAGGGCCTCTAGCCAAAAACATTCAGTACTTC. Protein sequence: CASSPNRTGPLAKNIQYF.

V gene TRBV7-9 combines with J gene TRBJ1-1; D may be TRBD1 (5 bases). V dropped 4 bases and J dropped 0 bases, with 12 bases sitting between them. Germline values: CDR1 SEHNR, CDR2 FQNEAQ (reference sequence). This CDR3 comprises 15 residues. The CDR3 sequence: CASSSPAGVNTEAFF. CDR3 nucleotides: TGTGCCAGCAGCTCCCCGGCGGGGGTGAACACTGAAGCTTTCTTT.

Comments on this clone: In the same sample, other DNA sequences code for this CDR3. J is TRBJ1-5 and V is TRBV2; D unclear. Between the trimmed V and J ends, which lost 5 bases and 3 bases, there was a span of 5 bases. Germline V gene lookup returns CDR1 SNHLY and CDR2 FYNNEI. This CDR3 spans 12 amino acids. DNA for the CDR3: TGTGCCAGCAGTAGAGTCAATCAGCCCCAGCATTTT. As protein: CASSRVNQPQHF. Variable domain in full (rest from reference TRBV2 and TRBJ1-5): EPEVTQTPSHQVTQMGQEVILRCVPISNHLYFYWYRQILGQKVEFLVSFYNNEISEKSEIFDDQFSVERPDGSNFTLKIRSTKLEDSAMYFCASSRVNQPQHFGDGTRLSIL.

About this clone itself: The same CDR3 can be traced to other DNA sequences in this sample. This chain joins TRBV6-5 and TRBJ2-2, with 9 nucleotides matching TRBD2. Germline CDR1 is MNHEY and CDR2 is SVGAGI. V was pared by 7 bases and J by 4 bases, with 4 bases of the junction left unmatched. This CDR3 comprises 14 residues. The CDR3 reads CASTRGGSTGELFF. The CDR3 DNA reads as TGTGCCAGCACGCGGGGGGGTAGCACCGGGGAGCTGTTTTTT.